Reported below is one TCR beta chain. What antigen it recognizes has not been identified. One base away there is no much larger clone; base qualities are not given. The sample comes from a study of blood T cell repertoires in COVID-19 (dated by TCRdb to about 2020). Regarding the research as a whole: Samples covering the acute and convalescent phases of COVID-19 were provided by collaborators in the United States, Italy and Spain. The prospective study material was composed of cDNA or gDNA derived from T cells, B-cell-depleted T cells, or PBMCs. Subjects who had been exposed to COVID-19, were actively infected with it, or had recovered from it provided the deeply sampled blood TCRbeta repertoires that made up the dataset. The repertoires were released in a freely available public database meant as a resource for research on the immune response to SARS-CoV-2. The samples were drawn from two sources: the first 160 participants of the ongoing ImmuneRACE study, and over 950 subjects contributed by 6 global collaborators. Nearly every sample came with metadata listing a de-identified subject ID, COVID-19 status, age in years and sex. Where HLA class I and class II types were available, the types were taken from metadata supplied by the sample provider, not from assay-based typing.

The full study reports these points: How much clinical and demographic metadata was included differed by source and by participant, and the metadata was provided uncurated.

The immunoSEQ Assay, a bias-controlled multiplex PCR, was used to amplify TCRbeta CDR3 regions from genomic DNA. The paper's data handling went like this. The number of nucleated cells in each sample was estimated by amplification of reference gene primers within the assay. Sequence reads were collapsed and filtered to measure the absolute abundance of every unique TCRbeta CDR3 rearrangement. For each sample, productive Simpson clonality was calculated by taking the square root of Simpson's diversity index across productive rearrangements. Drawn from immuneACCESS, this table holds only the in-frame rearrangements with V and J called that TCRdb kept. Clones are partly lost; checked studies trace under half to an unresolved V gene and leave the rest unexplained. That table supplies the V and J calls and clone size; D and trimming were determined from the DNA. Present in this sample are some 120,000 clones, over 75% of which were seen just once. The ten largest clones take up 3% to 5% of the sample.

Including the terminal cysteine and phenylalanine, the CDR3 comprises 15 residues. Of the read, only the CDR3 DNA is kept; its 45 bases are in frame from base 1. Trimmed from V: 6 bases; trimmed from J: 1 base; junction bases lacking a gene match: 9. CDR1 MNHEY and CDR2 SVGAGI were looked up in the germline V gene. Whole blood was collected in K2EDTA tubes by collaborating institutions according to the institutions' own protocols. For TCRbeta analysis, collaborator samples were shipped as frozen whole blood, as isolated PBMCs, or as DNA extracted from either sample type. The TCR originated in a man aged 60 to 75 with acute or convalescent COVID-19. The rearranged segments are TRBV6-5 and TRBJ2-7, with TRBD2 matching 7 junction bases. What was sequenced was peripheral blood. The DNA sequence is TGTGCCAGCAGGCCCAGTATAGCGGGTTCCTACGAGCAGTACTTC. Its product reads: CASRPSIAGSYEQYF.